This T cell receptor beta chain was captured in a study of T-cell memory formation after mild COVID-19. At the level of the study: For the most part, TCR clusters were specific to one donor. Overall study findings and caveats: Day 37-peaking second-wave clones had unconfirmed SARS-CoV-2 specificity. The CD4+ clones that contracted clustered mainly within CM and EM, and the CD8+ clones concentrated in EMRA.

Constant-segment primers were used for 5'RACE, and the resulting TCR alpha and TCR beta cDNA libraries carried sample barcodes and UMIs. TCRdb re-called the 5' RACE reads with MiXCR, one entry per CDR3 protein. The table lists 300,000 or so distinct CDR3 sequences, roughly 15% of them singletons, with approximately 23% in the top ten. This CDR3 has 18 amino acids. Germline V gives CDR1 SGHRS, CDR2 YFSETQ. V gave up 4 bases and J gave up 9 bases, with 29 bases separating them. Many counts were recorded for this clonotype. Antigen: not known. Sequenced input: PBMCs or a T cell subset sorted from them (not recorded which). The chain has TRBV5-1 and TRBJ2-4; TRBD2 is a possible D gene (7 bases). This TCR was recovered from a man aged 18 to 35 who had mild COVID-19 (a few samples of this study predate the infection). Cell type and time point are not known. The CDR3 here is CASSQEALAGRRGGIQYF. The CDR3 bases are TGCGCCAGCAGCCAAGAGGCCTTGGCGGGCCGGAGGGGGGGCATTCAGTACTTC. Complete variable domain (other parts from reference TRBV5-1 and TRBJ2-4): KAGVTQTPRYLIKTRGQQVTLSCSPISGHRSVSWYQQTPGQGLQFLFEYFSETQRNKGNFPGRFSGRQFSNSRSEMNVSTLELGDSALYLCASSQEALAGRRGGIQYFGAGTRLSVL.